A single T cell receptor beta chain is shown here with its context. Germline assignment: CDR1 SNHLY and CDR2 FYNNEI. CDR3 length: 14 amino acids. J was trimmed by 5 bases and V by 6 bases; bases with no gene match: 7. Assay: immunoSEQ multiplex PCR; the TCRdb copy retains only in-frame clones and omits some. The table has 380,000 or so clones, 70% to 90% seen once; the top ten hold about 0.89%. The cohort comprised adults aged roughly 18 to 90 years residing in approximately 22 US areas. Clinical history reported by participants formed the basis on which cohorts were assigned. The sample comes from a study of blood T cell repertoires in COVID-19. Study background: COVID-19 samples from acute and convalescent phases originated in the United States, Italy and Spain. From T cells, B-cell-depleted T cells, or PBMCs came the material, which was cDNA or gDNA.

The sample taken for sequencing was PBMCs or T cells enriched from blood (not recorded which). The rearrangement joins TRBV2 to TRBJ2-5, with 9 bases that match TRBD1. The origin of this receptor is a woman aged 25 to 39 with acute COVID-19. The CDR3 here is CASRATGGRETQYF. The CDR3 nucleotides read TGTGCCAGCAGGGCGACAGGGGGTAGGGAGACCCAGTACTTC.